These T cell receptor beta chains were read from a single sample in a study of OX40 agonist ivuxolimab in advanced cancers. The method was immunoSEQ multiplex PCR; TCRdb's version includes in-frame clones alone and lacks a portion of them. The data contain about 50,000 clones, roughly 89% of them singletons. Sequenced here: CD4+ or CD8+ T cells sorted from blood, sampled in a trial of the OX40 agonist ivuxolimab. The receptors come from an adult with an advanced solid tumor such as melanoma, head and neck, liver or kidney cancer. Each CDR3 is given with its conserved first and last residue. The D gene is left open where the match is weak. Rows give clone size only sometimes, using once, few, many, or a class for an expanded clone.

CDR3: CASSPGLAGGTDTQYF; size: .; V: TRBV4-3; D: TRBD2
CDR3: CASSLDERGLLEYGYTF; size: .; V: TRBV7-9; D: .
CDR3: CASSLDRGNEQFF; size: .; V: TRBV19; D: TRBD1
CDR3: CASSGEATRYEKLFF; size: .; V: TRBV7-9; D: .
CDR3: CASRTSGEETQYF; size: .; V: TRBV5-1; D: TRBD2
CDR3: CASSQGQGLSNYGYTF; size: .; V: TRBV4-1; D: TRBD1
CDR3: CASSPPSGETQYF; size: .; V: TRBV4-1; D: TRBD2
CDR3: CASSLRTYTGELFF; size: once; V: TRBV28; D: .
CDR3: CSAPTWDTGELFF; size: once; V: TRBV29-1; D: .
CDR3: CSVAGLAGGGETQYF; size: .; V: TRBV29-1; D: TRBD2
CDR3: CAISESAGTGTNSPLHF; size: .; V: TRBV10-3; D: TRBD1
CDR3: CASNSIRGVGWTDTQYF; size: once; V: TRBV7-2; D: .
CDR3: CASSATDTQYF; size: .; V: TRBV9; D: .
CDR3: CASSFSSGSLNYEQYF; size: .; V: TRBV27; D: TRBD2
CDR3: CSVEWMGPTKRDEQFF; size: once; V: TRBV29-1; D: .
CDR3: CASSPPRGATNEKLFF; size: .; V: TRBV7-9; D: .
CDR3: CASSVGDGATRRYGYTF; size: .; V: TRBV9; D: .
CDR3: CASSYAGNNQPQHF; size: .; V: TRBV6-5; D: .
CDR3: CASSQGLAVQETQYF; size: .; V: TRBV7-6; D: TRBD2
CDR3: CASSLAGGDHTGELFF; size: .; V: TRBV5-4; D: .
CDR3: CASSSTEDRFEGSGANVLTF; size: .; V: TRBV13; D: .
CDR3: CASSPSDGELFF; size: .; V: TRBV18; D: .
CDR3: CASSYMGSSYEQYF; size: .; V: TRBV6-5; D: .